Following are 18 T cell receptor beta chains from one sample sequenced in a study of cytomegalovirus exposure and HLA in healthy donors. Both 60 Vbeta primers and 13 Jbeta primers went into the PCR. Sequenced by immunoSEQ multiplex PCR; TCRdb stores in-frame clones only, minus some. The data hold some 130,000 clones, with about 68% observed a single time. Sequenced sample: PBMCs. These receptors were collected from a human donor in good health.

The chain recombines TRBV5-6 with TRBJ2-7; a weak D match, TRBD1 (6 bases). Germline V CDR1 and CDR2: SGHDT, YYEEEE. This CDR3 comprises 16 residues. The V end lost 4 bases, the J end lost 5 bases, and 22 bases lay between the germline ends. The CDR3 is CASSRRTAYLGDEQYF. The CDR3 DNA follows: TGTGCCAGCAGCCGGCGGACAGCCTACCTTGGAGACGAGCAGTACTTC.

This clone has just one count. The rearrangement uses TRBV6-6 and TRBJ1-3; weak D call: TRBD1 (5 bases). Looked up from germline, CDR1 is MNHNY and CDR2 is SVGAGI (reference sequence). V lost 5 bases and J lost 0, with 8 bases in between. The CDR3 has 14 amino acids. The CDR3 DNA reads as TGTGCCAGCAGTCGACAGAGCTCTGGAAACACCATATATTTT. It is translated as CASSRQSSGNTIYF.

The chain employs TRBV7-2 and TRBJ2-1; a possible D gene is TRBD2 (6 bases). CDR1 and CDR2 from the germline V gene are SGHTA and FQGNSA. This CDR3 is built from 16 residues. V was cut by 5 bases and J by 6 bases, with 20 bases left in between. CDR3 region: CASSQKRWTTTNEQFF. For the CDR3, the DNA is TGTGCCAGCAGCCAAAAGCGGTGGACTACCACCAATGAGCAGTTCTTC.

The V gene is TRBV25-1, the J gene TRBJ2-5, with 7 bases lining up with TRBD2. The CDR3 totals 13 residues. The germline V gene has CDR1 MGHDK and CDR2 SYGVNS. Unmatched junction bases numbered 6, after V lost 4 bases and J lost 7 bases. CDR3 amino acids: CASSVAGRATQYF. The CDR3 bases are TGTGCCAGCAGTGTAGCAGGGAGGGCGACCCAGTACTTC.

This clone was seen once. The chain employs TRBV28 and TRBJ1-3, with D possibly matching TRBD1 (5 bases). V was clipped by 8 bases and J by 1 base, with 12 bases between them. The CDR3 length is 14 residues. CDR1 MDHEN and CDR2 SYDVKM come from the germline V gene. The CDR3 coding sequence is TGTGCCAGCGTTCACGGGGGTTCTGGAAACACCATATATTTT. This gives the protein CASVHGGSGNTIYF. Combining the CDR3 with reference TRBV28 and TRBJ1-3 gives the whole variable domain DVKVTQSSRYLVKRTGEKVFLECVQDMDHENMFWYRQDPGLGLRLIYFSYDVKMKEKGDIPEGYSVSREKKERFSLILESASTNQTSMYLCASVHGGSGNTIYFGEGSWLTVV.

V and J are TRBV29-1 and TRBJ2-3; perhaps TRBD2 as D (6 bases). The germline CDR1 and CDR2 sequences are SQVTM and ANQGSEA. CDR3 length: 13 amino acids. V was pared by 7 bases and J by 0 bases, with 11 bases between. The CDR3 DNA reads as TGCAGCGCCTGGGGGGTTAGCACAGATACGCAGTATTTT. This sequence encodes CSAWGVSTDTQYF.

This clone showed up just a few times. The chain couples TRBV9 to TRBJ2-7, with 12 bases lining up with TRBD2. Trimming took 5 bases from V and 13 from J; bases not matched to a gene: 7. The CDR3 extends over 12 amino acids. Germline V CDR1 and CDR2: SGDLS, YYNGEE. As DNA, the CDR3 is TGTGCCAGCAGGAAACTAGCGGGAGGAGGTTACTTC. Translating gives CASRKLAGGGYF.

The rearrangement joins TRBV11-1 to TRBJ1-4; TRBD1 agrees at 7 bases. Germline lookup yields CDR1 SGHAT and CDR2 FQDESV (reference sequence). This CDR3 has 15 residues. V was pared by 1 base and J by 8 bases, with 7 bases of the junction left unmatched. In DNA form, the CDR3 reads TGTGCCAGCAGCTTAGAGGGGACAGTAACCGAAAAACTGTTTTTT. It codes for CASSLEGTVTEKLFF.

The chain uses TRBV7-2 and TRBJ1-2; unclear D gene. Per germline, CDR1 SGHTA and CDR2 FQGNSA. The V end lost 3 bases, the J end lost 8 bases, and 7 bases lay between the germline ends. There are 11 residues in the CDR3. The CDR3 coding sequence is TGTGCCAGCAGCTTCGACGGGGGCTACACCTTC. Its protein is CASSFDGGYTF.

This clone was detected only once. The V gene is TRBV7-2, the J gene TRBJ2-3; 7 bases agree with TRBD2. V trimming: 5 bases; J trimming: 3 bases; junction bases outside the gene matches: 17. This CDR3 has 18 residues. From germline, CDR1 is SGHTA and CDR2 FQGNSA. CDR3 protein: CASSPVNAGRAGTDTQYF. In DNA form, the CDR3 reads TGTGCCAGCAGCCCCGTCAATGCGGGGAGGGCCGGGACAGATACGCAGTATTTT.

The J gene is TRBJ1-4, the V gene TRBV19, with D maybe TRBD1 (6 bases). V shed 4 bases and J shed 8 bases, with 14 bases lying between them. The length of the CDR3 is 14 residues. CDR1 LNHDA and CDR2 SQIVND come from the germline V gene (reference sequence). The CDR3 bases are TGTGCCAGTAGTAGAGGGACACGGACAGAAAAACTGTTTTTT. Its translation: CASSRGTRTEKLFF.

This clone came up a few times. CDR3 DNA sequence: TGTGCCACCAGGGTCAGGGATTCCTATGGCTACACCTTC. Protein product: CATRVRDSYGYTF. J is TRBJ1-2 and V is TRBV27, with D maybe TRBD1 (5 bases). Germline-derived CDR1 and CDR2 are MNHEY and SMNVEV (reference sequence). CDR3 size: 13 residues. Trimming removed 10 bases at V and 4 bases at J, with 16 bases between.

DNA of the CDR3: TGTGCCAGCAGCCCAGAGGGACAGGGGGCAATTAATGAAAAACTGTTTTTT. Its protein product is CASSPEGQGAINEKLFF. The chain uses TRBV7-8 and TRBJ1-4, with 12 bases aligning to TRBD1. The germline gives CDR1 SGHVS, CDR2 FQNEAQ. The CDR3 spans 17 residues. The V segment lost 5 bases and the J segment 4 bases; nucleotides outside the gene matches: 8. Combining the CDR3 with reference TRBV7-8 and TRBJ1-4 gives the whole variable domain GAGVSQSPRYKVAKRGQDVALRCDPISGHVSLFWYQQALGQGPEFLTYFQNEAQLDKSGLPSDRFFAERPEGSVSTLKIQRTQQEDSAVYLCASSPEGQGAINEKLFFGSGTQLSVL.

V is TRBV10-2 and J is TRBJ1-1; TRBD1 is a possible D gene (5 bases). The CDR3 runs 13 residues. The germline gives CDR1 WSHSY, CDR2 SAAADI. V lost 2 bases, J lost 1 base, and 5 bases lay in between. The CDR3 DNA is TGCGCCAGCAGTGAGACAGGGAACACTGAAGCTTTCTTT. This encodes CASSETGNTEAFF.

The chain combines TRBV6-1 with TRBJ1-1; D unclear. Germline V lookup: CDR1 MNHNS, CDR2 SASEGT. The CDR3 sequence is 14 residues long. The V end lost 6 bases, the J end lost 0 bases, and 11 bases lay between the germline ends. In nucleotides, the CDR3 is TGTGCCAGCAGGAGCCTTAGTATGAACACTGAAGCTTTCTTT. This codes for CASRSLSMNTEAFF.

This clone has more than one count but fewer than ten. This rearrangement joins TRBV19 to TRBJ2-7, with D possibly matching TRBD2 (5 bases). This CDR3 spans 15 amino acids. The germline gives CDR1 LNHDA, CDR2 SQIVND (reference sequence). V was pared by 4 bases and J by 3 bases, with 16 bases between. The CDR3 spells CASSRESGGGYEQYF. CDR3 nucleotides: TGTGCCAGTAGTAGGGAGAGCGGTGGAGGCTACGAGCAGTACTTC. Variable domain in full (rest from reference TRBV19 and TRBJ2-7): DGGITQSPKYLFRKEGQNVTLSCEQNLNHDAMYWYRQDPGQGLRLIYYSQIVNDFQKGDIAEGYSVSREKKESFPLTVTSAQKNPTAFYLCASSRESGGGYEQYFGPGTRLTVT.

This clone was recorded only once. This rearrangement joins TRBV19 to TRBJ2-2; TRBD1 might be the D (5 bases). V was shortened by 2 bases and J by 1 base, with 11 bases between the two germline ends. This CDR3 comprises 16 residues. Germline CDR1 and CDR2: LNHDA and SQIVND (reference sequence). CDR3: CASSIRARENTGELFF. In DNA, the CDR3 is TGTGCCAGTAGTATAAGGGCCAGGGAGAACACCGGGGAGCTGTTTTTT. Filled out from reference TRBV19 and TRBJ2-2, the complete variable domain reads DGGITQSPKYLFRKEGQNVTLSCEQNLNHDAMYWYRQDPGQGLRLIYYSQIVNDFQKGDIAEGYSVSREKKESFPLTVTSAQKNPTAFYLCASSIRARENTGELFFGEGSRLTVL.

The V and J genes are TRBV27 and TRBJ1-5, with 7 nucleotides matching TRBD1. J lost 0 bases, V lost 6 bases, and 5 bases had no gene match. This CDR3 contains 15 residues. Germline V gene sequence: CDR1 MNHEY, CDR2 SMNVEV (reference sequence). The CDR3 region has the DNA TGTGCCAGCAGGATACAGGGGTATAGCAATCAGCCCCAGCATTTT. Encoded protein: CASRIQGYSNQPQHF.